A single T cell receptor beta chain is shown here with its context. As yet, its antigen is unknown. The method was immunoSEQ multiplex PCR; TCRdb's version includes in-frame clones alone and lacks a portion of them. The repertoire holds about 400,000 clones, 89% seen once, with under 2% in the top ten. The record originates from a study of Ad26.COV2.S vaccination and SARS-CoV-2 variants. Study-level results: Substantial post-vaccination breadth of spike-specific CD8+ and CD4+ T cell responses was reported.

V gave up 4 bases and J gave up 3 bases; unmatched junction bases: 11. There are 16 residues in the CDR3. Treatment given: some 19 received Ad26.COV2.S at low or high dose, single or two shots; 5 received placebo; per-sample allocation not given. All samples were drawn on day 63, counting from the first vaccine or placebo injection. The sequence came from a person between 18 and 59 years old who received the Ad26.COV2.S COVID-19 vaccine or a placebo. The chain links TRBV23-1 to TRBJ2-7, with 8 nucleotides matching TRBD1. TRBV23-1 is an open reading frame whose function is uncertain. The source material was peripheral blood, sampled in a trial of Ad26.COV2.S vaccine versus placebo. The CDR3 coding sequence is TGCGCCAGCAGTCCCCGGGGGATGACAGGGGACTACGAGCAGTACTTC. Its protein is CASSPRGMTGDYEQYF.